The present T cell receptor (beta chain) was sequenced within a study of beta chain features in type 1 diabetes. The sequenced template was cDNA made from the entire isolated RNA. Measured with immunoSEQ multiplex PCR; TCRdb has only the in-frame clones, and not every one. The table lists around 97,000 clones, roughly 28% of them singletons, with 0.53% in the top ten. Averaging about 116 mL, one heparinised blood draw came from each individual donor. Germline CDR1 reads SQVTM; CDR2 reads ANQGSEA. CDR3 length: 13 amino acids. The ends were cut back, 6 bases at V and 3 bases at J, with 12 bases in the middle. Study-wide results and caveats: TCRB CDR3s were moderately but significantly shorter in Type 1 diabetes patients in all four CD4+ subsets.

This clone was seen more than once but under ten times. Its antigen remains unknown. This clonotype was sampled from a woman under 30 with type 1 diabetes. This chain connects TRBV29-1 to TRBJ1-5; D is undetermined. The specimen was central memory CD4+ T cells from blood. DNA of the CDR3: TGCAGCGTCCTGACACAACCCAATCAGCCCCAGCATTTT. It codes for CSVLTQPNQPQHF.